The 7 T cell receptor beta chains below were found in one sample sequenced in a study of human versus mouse CDR3 diversity and MHC coevolution. Repertoires were generated with immunoSEQ multiplex PCR, while TCRdb's copy carries only in-frame clones and drops some. The data contain tens of thousands of clones, around 94% of them singletons. Sequenced sample: naive CD4+ T cells from blood. Subset specified: CD45RO-negative CD62L-positive naive CD4 T cells. These receptors were collected from a person between 55 and 69 years old in good health.

The rearrangement links TRBV5-6 to TRBJ2-7; 8 nucleotides match TRBD1. The V segment lost 4 bases and the J segment 6 bases; nucleotides outside the gene matches: 12. The CDR3 extends over 15 amino acids. Germline V gene sequence: CDR1 SGHDT, CDR2 YYEEEE. In nucleotides, the CDR3 is TGTGCCAGCAGCCCCCCAGGGGGCAAAAATACCGAGCAGTACTTC. Translating gives CASSPPGGKNTEQYF.

The chain carries TRBV6-5 and TRBJ1-6; 7 bases agree with TRBD1. This CDR3 region has 13 residues. The V gene end was trimmed by 5 bases and the J gene end by 9 bases; junction bases not matched to a gene: 4. Looked up from germline, CDR1 is MNHEY and CDR2 is SVGAGI. The CDR3 region is CASSQSGGSPLHF. The CDR3 bases are TGTGCCAGCAGTCAGTCAGGGGGTTCACCCCTCCACTTT.

With regard to this clone: The sample holds other DNA sequences that translate to the same CDR3. J is TRBJ2-7 and V is TRBV11-2; D not certain. Trimming pared 0 bases from V and 4 bases from J, leaving 7 bases between. Germline CDR1 is SGHAT and CDR2 is FQNNGV. The CDR3 spans 13 residues. This CDR3 is CASSLERVYEQYF. The CDR3, as DNA: TGTGCCAGCAGCTTAGAGAGAGTATACGAGCAGTACTTC.

The V gene is TRBV5-1, the J gene TRBJ2-3; 10 bases line up with TRBD2. Germline lookup yields CDR1 SGHRS and CDR2 YFSETQ. The V gene end was trimmed by 3 bases and the J gene end by 3 bases; junction bases not matched to a gene: 10. CDR3 size: 17 residues. The CDR3: CASSWEPAGGETDTQYF. The CDR3 DNA follows: TGCGCCAGCAGCTGGGAGCCAGCGGGAGGGGAGACAGATACGCAGTATTTT. The complete variable domain, with remaining parts taken from reference TRBV5-1 and TRBJ2-3, reads KAGVTQTPRYLIKTRGQQVTLSCSPISGHRSVSWYQQTPGQGLQFLFEYFSETQRNKGNFPGRFSGRQFSNSRSEMNVSTLELGDSALYLCASSWEPAGGETDTQYFGPGTRLTVL.

The genes are TRBV11-2 and TRBJ1-2; D gene unclear. Trimming took 5 bases from V and 6 from J, leaving 13 bases between them. The CDR3 consists of 13 residues. The germline gives CDR1 SGHAT, CDR2 FQNNGV. This CDR3 is CASSPSWTDGYTF. For the CDR3, the DNA is TGTGCCAGCAGCCCCTCGTGGACTGATGGCTACACCTTC.

This chain uses TRBV18 with TRBJ1-5; D ambiguous. The V end lost 6 bases, the J end lost 4 bases, and 10 bases lay between the germline ends. Germline V CDR1 and CDR2: KGHSH, LQKENI. The CDR3 has 13 residues. The CDR3, as DNA: TGTGCCAGCTCTCGGGAAGAGAATCAGCCCCAGCATTTT. This translates into CASSREENQPQHF.

This clone has a single count. The J gene is TRBJ2-3, the V gene TRBV5-1; 7 nucleotides align to TRBD1. The CDR3 has 16 amino acids. V gave up 5 bases and J gave up 0 bases; unmatched junction bases: 9. In germline, CDR1 is SGHRS, CDR2 YFSETQ. In DNA, the CDR3 is TGCGCCAGCAGACCGACAGGGTCGACTAGCACAGATACGCAGTATTTT. Its protein is CASRPTGSTSTDTQYF.